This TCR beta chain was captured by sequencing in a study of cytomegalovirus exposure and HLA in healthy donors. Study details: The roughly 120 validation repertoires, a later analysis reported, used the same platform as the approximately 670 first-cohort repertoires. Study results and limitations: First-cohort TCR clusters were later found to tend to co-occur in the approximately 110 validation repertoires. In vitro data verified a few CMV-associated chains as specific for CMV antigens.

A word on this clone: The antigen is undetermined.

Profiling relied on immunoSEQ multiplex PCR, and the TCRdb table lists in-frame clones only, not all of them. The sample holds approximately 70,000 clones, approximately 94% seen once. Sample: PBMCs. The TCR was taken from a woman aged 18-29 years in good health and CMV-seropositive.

The CDR3 DNA follows: TGCGCCAGCAAACCGGGACAGGGTTTAGGGGGCTACACCTTC. It specifies CASKPGQGLGGYTF. This chain joins TRBV5-1 and TRBJ1-2, with 9 nucleotides matching TRBD1. Trimming removed 6 bases from V and 8 bases from J; junction bases left unmatched: 11. This CDR3 is 14 amino acids long. Germline values: CDR1 SGHRS, CDR2 YFSETQ.